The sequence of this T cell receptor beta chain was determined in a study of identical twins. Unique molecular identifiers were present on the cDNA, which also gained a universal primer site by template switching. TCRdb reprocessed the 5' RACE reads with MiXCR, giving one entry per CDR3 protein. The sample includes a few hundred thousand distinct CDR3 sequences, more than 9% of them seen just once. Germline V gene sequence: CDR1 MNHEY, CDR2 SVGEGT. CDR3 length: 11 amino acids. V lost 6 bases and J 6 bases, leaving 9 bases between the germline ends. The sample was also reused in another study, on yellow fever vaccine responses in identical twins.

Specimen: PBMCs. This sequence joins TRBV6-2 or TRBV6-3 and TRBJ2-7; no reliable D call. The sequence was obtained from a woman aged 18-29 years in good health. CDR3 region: CASSHPTEQYF. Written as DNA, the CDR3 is TGTGCCAGCAGCCACCCTACCGAGCAGTACTTC.